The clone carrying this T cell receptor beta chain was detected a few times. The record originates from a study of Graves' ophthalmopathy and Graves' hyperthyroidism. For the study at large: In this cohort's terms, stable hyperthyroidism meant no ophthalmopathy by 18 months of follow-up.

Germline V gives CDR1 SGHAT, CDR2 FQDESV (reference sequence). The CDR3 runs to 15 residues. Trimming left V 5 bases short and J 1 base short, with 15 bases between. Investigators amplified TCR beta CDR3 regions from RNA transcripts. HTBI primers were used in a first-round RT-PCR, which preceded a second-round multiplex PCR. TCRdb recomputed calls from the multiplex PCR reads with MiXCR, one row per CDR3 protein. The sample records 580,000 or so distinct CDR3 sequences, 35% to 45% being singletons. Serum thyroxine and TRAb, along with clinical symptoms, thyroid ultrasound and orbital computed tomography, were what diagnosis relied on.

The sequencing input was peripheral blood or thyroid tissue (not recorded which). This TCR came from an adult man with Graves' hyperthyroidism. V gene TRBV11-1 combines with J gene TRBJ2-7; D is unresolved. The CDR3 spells CASSQGDPGSYEQYF. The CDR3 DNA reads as TGTGCCAGCAGCCAAGGCGACCCAGGATCCTACGAGCAGTACTTC.